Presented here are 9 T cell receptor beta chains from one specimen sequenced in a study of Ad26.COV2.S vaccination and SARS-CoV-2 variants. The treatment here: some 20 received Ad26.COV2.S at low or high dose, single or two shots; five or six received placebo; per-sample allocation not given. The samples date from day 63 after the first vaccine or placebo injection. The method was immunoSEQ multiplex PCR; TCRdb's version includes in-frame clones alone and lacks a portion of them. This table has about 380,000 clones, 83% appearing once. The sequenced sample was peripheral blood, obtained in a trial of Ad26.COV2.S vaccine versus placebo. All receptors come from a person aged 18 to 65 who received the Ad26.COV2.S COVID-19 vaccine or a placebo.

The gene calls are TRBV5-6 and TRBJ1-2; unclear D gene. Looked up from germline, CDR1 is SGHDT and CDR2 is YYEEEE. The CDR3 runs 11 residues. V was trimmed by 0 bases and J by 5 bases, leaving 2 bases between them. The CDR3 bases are TGTGCCAGCAGCTTGGGGTATGGCTACACCTTC. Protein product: CASSLGYGYTF.

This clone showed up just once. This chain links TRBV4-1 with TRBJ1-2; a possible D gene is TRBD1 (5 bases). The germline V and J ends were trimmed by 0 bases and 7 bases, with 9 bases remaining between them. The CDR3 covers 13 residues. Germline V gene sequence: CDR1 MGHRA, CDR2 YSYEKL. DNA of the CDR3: TGCGCCAGCAGCCAAGATCCCGGGGGTGGCTACACCTTC. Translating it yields CASSQDPGGGYTF.

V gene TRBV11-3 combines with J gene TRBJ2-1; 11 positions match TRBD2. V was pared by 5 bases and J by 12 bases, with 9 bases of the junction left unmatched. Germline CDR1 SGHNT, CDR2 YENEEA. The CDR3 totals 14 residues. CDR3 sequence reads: CASSAGTSGRRQFF. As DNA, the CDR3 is TGTGCCAGCAGCGCCGGGACTAGCGGTAGAAGGCAGTTCTTC.

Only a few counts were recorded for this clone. The CDR3 DNA sequence: TGCGCCAGCAGCCAAGTATATGCCGCAGTTAACTATGGCTACACCTTC. Amino acid sequence: CASSQVYAAVNYGYTF. J is TRBJ1-2 and V is TRBV4-1; the D is unclear. Trimming pared 1 base from V and 1 base from J, leaving 13 bases between. This CDR3 region has 16 residues. CDR1 is MGHRA, CDR2 YSYEKL, per germline.

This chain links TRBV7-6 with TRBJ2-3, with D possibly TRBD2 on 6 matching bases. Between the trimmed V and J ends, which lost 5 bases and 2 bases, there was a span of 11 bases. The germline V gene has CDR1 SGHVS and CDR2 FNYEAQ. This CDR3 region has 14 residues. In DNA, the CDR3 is TGTGCCAGCAGCCTCCGGGACTTCACAGATACGCAGTATTTT. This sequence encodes CASSLRDFTDTQYF.

The CDR3 region is CASLEDGELFF. CDR3 bases: TGTGCCAGCCTGGAGGACGGGGAGCTGTTTTTT. This chain connects TRBV6-5 to TRBJ2-2; D is perhaps TRBD2 (5 bases). From germline, CDR1 is MNHEY and CDR2 SVGAGI. The CDR3 loop spans 11 amino acids. The V gene lost 8 bases and the J gene lost 7 bases, with 8 bases spanning the gap.

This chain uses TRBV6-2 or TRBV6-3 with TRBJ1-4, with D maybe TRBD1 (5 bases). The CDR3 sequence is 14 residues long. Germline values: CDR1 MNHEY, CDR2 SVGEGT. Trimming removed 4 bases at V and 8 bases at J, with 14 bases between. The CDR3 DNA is TGTGCCAGCAGTTCTGTGGGGCTAGGAGAAAAACTGTTTTTT. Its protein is CASSSVGLGEKLFF.

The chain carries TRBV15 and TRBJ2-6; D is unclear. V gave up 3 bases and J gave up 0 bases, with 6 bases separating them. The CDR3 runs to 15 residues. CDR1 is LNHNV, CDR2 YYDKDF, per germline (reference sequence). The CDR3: CATSSKLSGANVLTF. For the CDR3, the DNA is TGTGCCACCAGCAGTAAGCTCTCTGGGGCCAACGTCCTGACTTTC.

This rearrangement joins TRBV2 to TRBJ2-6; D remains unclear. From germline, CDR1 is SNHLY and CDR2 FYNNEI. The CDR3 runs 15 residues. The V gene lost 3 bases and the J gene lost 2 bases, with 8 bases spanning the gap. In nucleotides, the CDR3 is TGTGCCAGCAGTGAGAGTACGCCTGGGGCCAACGTCCTGACTTTC. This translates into CASSESTPGANVLTF.